These 23 T cell receptor beta chains were all obtained from the same sample, sequenced in a study of OX40 agonist ivuxolimab in advanced cancers. Repertoires were generated with immunoSEQ multiplex PCR, while TCRdb's copy carries only in-frame clones and drops some. The table has 25,000 to 35,000 clones, approximately 81% seen once. The source was CD4+ or CD8+ T cells sorted from blood, collected in a trial of the OX40 agonist ivuxolimab. These TCRs come from an adult with an advanced solid tumor such as melanoma, head and neck, liver or kidney cancer.

In this sample, this clone turned up a few times. The CDR3 nucleotides are TGTGCCAGCAAAAACAGAGACTACTCCTACGAGCAGTACTTC. Its protein is CASKNRDYSYEQYF. The genes are TRBV2 and TRBJ2-7, with D possibly being TRBD2 (5 bases). The CDR3 length is 14 residues. The germline V and J ends were trimmed by 7 bases and 0 bases, with 13 bases remaining between them. The germline V gene encodes CDR1 SNHLY and CDR2 FYNNEI.

The chain uses TRBV27 and TRBJ2-7, with D possibly being TRBD2 (5 bases). The CDR3 is 12 amino acids. Trimming left V 5 bases short and J 0 bases short, with 5 bases between. Per germline, CDR1 MNHEY and CDR2 SMNVEV (reference sequence). The CDR3 is CASSRGSYEQYF. In DNA form, the CDR3 reads TGTGCCAGCAGTCGGGGCTCCTACGAGCAGTACTTC.

The chain is built from TRBV10-1 and TRBJ2-5; TRBD2 aligns across 11 bases. With V trimmed by 4 bases and J by 5 bases, 6 bases remained unmatched. Per germline, CDR1 WNHNN and CDR2 SYGVQD (reference sequence). CDR3 length: 15 residues. The CDR3 here is CASSALAGGTETQYF. CDR3 bases: TGCGCCAGCAGTGCTCTAGCGGGAGGTACGGAGACCCAGTACTTC.

This chain uses TRBV25-1 with TRBJ1-6; no firm D call. V lost 4 bases, J lost 10 bases, and 14 bases lay in between. Germline CDR1 reads MGHDK; CDR2 reads SYGVNS. The CDR3 totals 14 residues. The CDR3 nucleotides read TGTGCCAGCAGTGCCTCGGGTGTAGGATCACCCCTCCACTTT. Translation gives CASSASGVGSPLHF.

V usage is TRBV27 and J usage is TRBJ2-1, with D possibly TRBD1 on 6 matching bases. Deletions cut 6 bases from V and 0 bases from J, with 12 bases between. The CDR3 spans 15 residues. CDR1 is MNHEY and CDR2 is SMNVEV in the germline V gene (reference sequence). CDR3: CASSSPGDSYNEQFF. The DNA for the CDR3 is TGTGCCAGCAGCTCCCCAGGGGACTCCTACAATGAGCAGTTCTTC.

The count of this clone is one. The V and J genes are TRBV7-9 and TRBJ2-1; perhaps TRBD1 as D (6 bases). The V gene's germline CDR1 is SEHNR and CDR2 FQNEAQ (reference sequence). The CDR3 length is 15 residues. V dropped 5 bases and J dropped 3 bases, with 14 bases sitting between them. The CDR3 DNA follows: TGTGCCAGCAGCGTCCGGGACACAAACTACAATGAGCAGTTCTTC. Translation: CASSVRDTNYNEQFF.

This clone was counted only a few times. The rearrangement joins TRBV27 to TRBJ2-7; 7 bases line up with TRBD1. The junction had 8 bases not matched to a gene; V was cut back by 5 bases and J by 4 bases. Germline CDR1 is MNHEY and CDR2 is SMNVEV (reference sequence). The CDR3 length is 14 residues. CDR3 sequence reads: CASSGPGQQYEQYF. DNA of the CDR3: TGTGCCAGCAGTGGCCCGGGACAGCAATACGAGCAGTACTTC.

This clone is classed as medium-sized. The V call is TRBV14, the J call TRBJ2-7; a weak D match, TRBD2 (5 bases). V lost 4 bases, J lost 0 bases, and 13 bases lay in between. The CDR3 is 15 amino acids. The germline V gene encodes CDR1 SGHDN and CDR2 FVKESK. CDR3 loop: CASSPRRISSYEQYF. CDR3 nucleotides: TGTGCCAGCAGCCCGAGGAGGATAAGCTCCTACGAGCAGTACTTC. Combining the CDR3 with reference TRBV14 and TRBJ2-7 gives the whole variable domain EAGVTQFPSHSVIEKGQTVTLRCDPISGHDNLYWYRRVMGKEIKFLLHFVKESKQDESGMPNNRFLAERTGGTYSTLKVQPAELEDSGVYFCASSPRRISSYEQYFGPGTRLTVT.

The gene calls are TRBV6-6 and TRBJ2-4, with D unclear. Germline V gene lookup returns CDR1 MNHNY and CDR2 SVGAGI (reference sequence). The CDR3 loop spans 12 amino acids. V lost 8 bases and J lost 4, with 9 bases in between. The CDR3, as DNA: TGTGCCAGCGGATCCTTAAAAAACATTCAGTACTTC. Amino acid sequence: CASGSLKNIQYF.

The rearrangement uses TRBV7-3 and TRBJ2-7, with 10 bases fitting TRBD1. The V gene end was trimmed by 6 bases and the J gene end by 7 bases; junction bases not matched to a gene: 12. The CDR3 covers 15 residues. The germline CDR1 and CDR2 sequences are SGHTA and FQGTGA. The CDR3 spells CASRDRGLQDREQYF. DNA of the CDR3: TGTGCCAGCAGAGACAGGGGGCTTCAGGATCGAGAGCAGTACTTC.

This chain connects TRBV7-9 to TRBJ2-5; 7 nucleotides line up with TRBD2. Germline-derived CDR1 and CDR2 are SEHNR and FQNEAQ (reference sequence). V gave up 0 bases and J gave up 2 bases; unmatched junction bases: 0. The CDR3 consists of 14 residues. The CDR3, as DNA: TGTGCCAGCAGCTTAGCGGGGGGGCAAGAGACCCAGTACTTC. Residues: CASSLAGGQETQYF.

The CDR3 nucleotides are TGTGCCAGCAGTCCCCTGCCGGGACTAGCGGGTACAGATACGCAGTATTTT. As protein: CASSPLPGLAGTDTQYF. V gene TRBV27 combines with J gene TRBJ2-3, with 12 bases aligning to TRBD2. This CDR3 has 17 residues. V gave up 5 bases and J gave up 3 bases; unmatched junction bases: 9. CDR1 MNHEY and CDR2 SMNVEV come from the germline V gene (reference sequence).

A single count supports this clone. V usage is TRBV11-2 and J usage is TRBJ2-7, with D perhaps matching TRBD2 (6 bases). This CDR3 has 15 amino acids. Germline assignment: CDR1 SGHAT and CDR2 FQNNGV. Trimming took 5 bases from V and 4 from J, leaving 18 bases between them. CDR3 coding DNA: TGTGCCAGCAGCCCCCCTGGACTAAGGTCGTACGAGCAGTACTTC. Amino acids: CASSPPGLRSYEQYF.

The CDR3 is CASSGITVDEQFF. CDR3 DNA sequence: TGTGCCAGCAGTGGTATCACCGTGGATGAGCAGTTCTTC. The V gene is TRBV2, the J gene TRBJ2-1; D not resolved. The germline V gene has CDR1 SNHLY and CDR2 FYNNEI. The CDR3 sequence is 13 residues long. V lost 4 bases and J 8 bases, leaving 12 bases between the germline ends.

The chain uses TRBV7-9 and TRBJ1-5; D is unclear. Trimming removed 5 bases at V and 4 bases at J, with 12 bases between. This CDR3 has 14 amino acids. Germline CDR1 SEHNR, CDR2 FQNEAQ (reference sequence). CDR3 sequence reads: CASSPELGNQPQHF. CDR3 nucleotide sequence: TGTGCCAGCAGCCCCGAGTTGGGGAATCAGCCCCAGCATTTT.

This rearrangement joins TRBV19 to TRBJ1-2, with D hard to call. The CDR3 covers 16 residues. The germline V and J ends were trimmed by 5 bases and 3 bases, with 19 bases remaining between them. Germline CDR1 LNHDA, CDR2 SQIVND (reference sequence). The CDR3 bases are TGTGCCAGTAGTGGAAAACTAGGGCGGACGGACTATGGCTACACCTTC. It codes for CASSGKLGRTDYGYTF. The variable domain in full, with the rest retrieved from reference TRBV19 and TRBJ1-2, is DGGITQSPKYLFRKEGQNVTLSCEQNLNHDAMYWYRQDPGQGLRLIYYSQIVNDFQKGDIAEGYSVSREKKESFPLTVTSAQKNPTAFYLCASSGKLGRTDYGYTFGSGTRLTVV.

The chain combines TRBV25-1 with TRBJ1-2; D perhaps matches TRBD1 (6 bases). Germline-derived CDR1 and CDR2 are MGHDK and SYGVNS. The CDR3 sequence is 13 residues long. The germline V and J ends were trimmed by 3 bases and 4 bases, with 9 bases remaining between them. For the CDR3, the DNA is TGTGCCAGCAGTGAGTCAGGGGTCTATGGCTACACCTTC. Protein: CASSESGVYGYTF.

This clone was picked up one time. The chain combines TRBV28 with TRBJ1-6; D not resolved. From germline, CDR1 is MDHEN and CDR2 SYDVKM. This CDR3 spans 12 amino acids. Trimming stripped 6 bases from V and 7 bases from J, with 7 bases between. CDR3 sequence reads: CASRWVNSPLHF. DNA of the CDR3: TGTGCCAGCAGATGGGTGAATTCACCCCTCCACTTT.

This clone has more than one count but fewer than ten. V usage is TRBV19 and J usage is TRBJ1-5; D remains unclear. V lost 3 bases, J lost 4 bases, and 7 bases lay in between. From germline, CDR1 is LNHDA and CDR2 SQIVND (reference sequence). The CDR3 spans 13 residues. CDR3 DNA: TGTGCCAGTAGTATTACGCATAATCAGCCCCAGCATTTT. The encoded protein is CASSITHNQPQHF.

The chain couples TRBV7-9 to TRBJ2-1; 7 nucleotides align to TRBD2. With 2 bases clipped from V and 7 bases from J, the junction kept 8 bases outside the gene matches. Germline CDR1 reads SEHNR; CDR2 reads FQNEAQ (reference sequence). The CDR3 length is 15 residues. CDR3 sequence: CASSLTLASGNEQFF. CDR3 DNA sequence: TGTGCCAGCAGCTTAACGTTGGCTAGCGGTAATGAGCAGTTCTTC. The full variable domain, in which reference TRBV7-9 and TRBJ2-1 provide the parts outside the CDR3, is DTGVSQNPRHKITKRGQNVTFRCDPISEHNRLYWYRQTLGQGPEFLTYFQNEAQLEKSRLLSDRFSAERPKGSFSTLEIQRTEQGDSAMYLCASSLTLASGNEQFFGPGTRLTVL.

This clone was detected once. This chain connects TRBV5-1 to TRBJ2-3, with D uncertain. In germline, CDR1 is SGHRS, CDR2 YFSETQ. This CDR3 is 13 amino acids long. V shed 4 bases and J shed 6 bases, with 12 bases lying between them. The CDR3 bases are TGCGCCAGCAGCCCTCTCACGGCTGATACGCAGTATTTT. This translates into CASSPLTADTQYF.

The chain employs TRBV7-8 and TRBJ2-1; 12 nucleotides match TRBD2. The germline CDR1 and CDR2 sequences are SGHVS and FQNEAQ. The CDR3 sequence is 16 residues long. V dropped 5 bases and J dropped 1; count of bases not matched to a gene: 3. DNA for the CDR3: TGTGCCAGCAGCCCCGGACTAGCGGGATCCTACAATGAGCAGTTCTTC. This encodes CASSPGLAGSYNEQFF.

The chain carries TRBV29-1 and TRBJ2-1, with 13 bases aligning to TRBD2. Germline V CDR1 and CDR2: SQVTM, ANQGSEA. The V gene end was trimmed by 4 bases and the J gene end by 6 bases; junction bases not matched to a gene: 12. The CDR3 loop spans 17 amino acids. CDR3 nucleotide sequence: TGCAGCGTTGTCACTAGCGGGGGGGCGGGTCGTGGCAATGAGCAGTTCTTC. The encoded protein is CSVVTSGGAGRGNEQFF.